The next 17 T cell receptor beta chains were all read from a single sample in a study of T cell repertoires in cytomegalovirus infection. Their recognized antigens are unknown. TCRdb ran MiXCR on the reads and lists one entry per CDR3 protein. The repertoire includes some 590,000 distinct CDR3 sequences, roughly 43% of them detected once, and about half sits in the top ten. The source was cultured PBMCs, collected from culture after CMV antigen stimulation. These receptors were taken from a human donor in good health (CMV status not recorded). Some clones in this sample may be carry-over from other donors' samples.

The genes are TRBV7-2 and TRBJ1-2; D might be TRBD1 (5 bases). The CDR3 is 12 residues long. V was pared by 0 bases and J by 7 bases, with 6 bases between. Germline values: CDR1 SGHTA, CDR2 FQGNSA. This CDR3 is CASSLARAGYTF. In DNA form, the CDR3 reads TGTGCCAGCAGCTTAGCCAGGGCTGGCTACACCTTC.

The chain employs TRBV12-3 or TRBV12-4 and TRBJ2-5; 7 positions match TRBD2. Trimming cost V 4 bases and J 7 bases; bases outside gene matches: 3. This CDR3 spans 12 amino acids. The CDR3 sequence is CASSSPGGTQYF. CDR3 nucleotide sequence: TGTGCCAGCAGTTCCCCGGGGGGGACCCAGTACTTC.

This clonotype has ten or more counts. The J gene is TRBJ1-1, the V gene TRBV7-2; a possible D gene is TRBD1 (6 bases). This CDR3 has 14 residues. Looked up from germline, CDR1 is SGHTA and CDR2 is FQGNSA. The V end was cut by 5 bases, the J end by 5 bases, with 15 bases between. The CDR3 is CASSLRQVGTEAFF. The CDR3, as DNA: TGTGCCAGCAGCCTCCGACAGGTAGGGACTGAAGCTTTCTTT.

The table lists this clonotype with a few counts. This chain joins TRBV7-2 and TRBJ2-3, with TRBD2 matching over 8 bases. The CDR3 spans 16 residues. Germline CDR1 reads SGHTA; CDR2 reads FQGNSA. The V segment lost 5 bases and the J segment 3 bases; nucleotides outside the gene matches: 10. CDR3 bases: TGTGCCAGCAGCCGTAACCCAGCGGGAGCAACAGATACGCAGTATTTT. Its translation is CASSRNPAGATDTQYF.

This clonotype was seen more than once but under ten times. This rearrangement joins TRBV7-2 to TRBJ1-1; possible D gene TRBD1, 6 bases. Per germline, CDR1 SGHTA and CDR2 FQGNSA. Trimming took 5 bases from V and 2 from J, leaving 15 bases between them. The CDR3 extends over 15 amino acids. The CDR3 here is CASSAVGTPNTEAFF. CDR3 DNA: TGTGCCAGCAGCGCGGTCGGGACACCTAACACTGAAGCTTTCTTT.

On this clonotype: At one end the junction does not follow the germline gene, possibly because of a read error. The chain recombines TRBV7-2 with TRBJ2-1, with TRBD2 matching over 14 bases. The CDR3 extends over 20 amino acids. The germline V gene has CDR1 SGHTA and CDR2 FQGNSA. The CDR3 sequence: CASGLLHGTSGSPYRNEQFF. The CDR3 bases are TGTGCCAGCGGCTTACTCCACGGGACTAGCGGGAGCCCTTATCGCAATGAGCAGTTCTTC.

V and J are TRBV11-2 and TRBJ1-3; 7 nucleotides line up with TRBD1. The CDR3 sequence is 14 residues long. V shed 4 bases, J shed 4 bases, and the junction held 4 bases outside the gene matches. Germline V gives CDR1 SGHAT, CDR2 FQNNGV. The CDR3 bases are TGTGCCAGCAGCTGGGACAGTGTGGGAAACACCATATATTTT. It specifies CASSWDSVGNTIYF.

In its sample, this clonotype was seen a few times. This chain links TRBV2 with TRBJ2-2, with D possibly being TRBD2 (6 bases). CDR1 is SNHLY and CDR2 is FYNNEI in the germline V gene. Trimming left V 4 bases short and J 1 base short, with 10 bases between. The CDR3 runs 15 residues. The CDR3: CASSGRDRNTGELFF. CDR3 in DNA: TGTGCCAGCAGTGGGCGGGACCGGAACACCGGGGAGCTGTTTTTT.

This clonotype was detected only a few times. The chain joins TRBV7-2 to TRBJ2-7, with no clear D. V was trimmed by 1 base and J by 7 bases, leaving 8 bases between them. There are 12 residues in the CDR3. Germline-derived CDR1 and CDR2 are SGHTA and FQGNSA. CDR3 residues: CASSLVAREQYF. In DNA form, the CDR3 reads TGTGCCAGCAGCTTAGTCGCCCGGGAGCAGTACTTC.

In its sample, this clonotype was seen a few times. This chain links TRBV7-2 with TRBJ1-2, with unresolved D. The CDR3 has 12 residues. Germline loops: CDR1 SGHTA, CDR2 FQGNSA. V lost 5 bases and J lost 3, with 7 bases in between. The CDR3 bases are TGTGCCAGCAGCCCCCTCGACTATGGCTACACCTTC. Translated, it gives CASSPLDYGYTF.

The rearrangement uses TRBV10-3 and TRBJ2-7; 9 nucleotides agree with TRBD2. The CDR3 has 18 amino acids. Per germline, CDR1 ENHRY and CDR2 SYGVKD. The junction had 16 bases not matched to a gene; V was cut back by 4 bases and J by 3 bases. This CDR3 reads CAISGRGASGTSHYEQYF. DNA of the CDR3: TGTGCCATCAGTGGACGGGGGGCTAGCGGGACCAGTCACTACGAGCAGTACTTC.

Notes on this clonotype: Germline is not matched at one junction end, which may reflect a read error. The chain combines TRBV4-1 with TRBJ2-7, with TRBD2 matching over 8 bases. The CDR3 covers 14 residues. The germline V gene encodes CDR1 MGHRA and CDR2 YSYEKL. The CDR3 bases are TGTGCCAGCAGCCCGGGACTAGAACTATACGAGCAGTACTTC. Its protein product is CASSPGLELYEQYF.

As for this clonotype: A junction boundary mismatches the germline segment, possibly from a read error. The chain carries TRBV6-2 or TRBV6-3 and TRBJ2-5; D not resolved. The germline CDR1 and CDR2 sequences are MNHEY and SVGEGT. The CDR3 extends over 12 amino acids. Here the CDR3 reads CASSYAGSAPDF. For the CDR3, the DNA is TGTGCCAGCTCCTACGCCGGAAGCGCCCCAGACTTC.

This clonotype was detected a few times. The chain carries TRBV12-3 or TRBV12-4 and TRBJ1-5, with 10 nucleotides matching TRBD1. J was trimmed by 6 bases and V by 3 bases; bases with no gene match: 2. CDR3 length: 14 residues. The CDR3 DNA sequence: TGTGCCAGCAGTTTCGGGACAGGGGTTCAGCCCCAGCATTTT. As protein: CASSFGTGVQPQHF.

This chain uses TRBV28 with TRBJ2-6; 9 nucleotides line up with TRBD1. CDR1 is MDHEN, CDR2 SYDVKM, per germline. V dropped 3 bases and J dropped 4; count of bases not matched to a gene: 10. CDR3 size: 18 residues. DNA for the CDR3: TGTGCCAGCAGTTTCGGGGGGACAGGGAGATCCGGGGCCAACGTCCTGACTTTC. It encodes CASSFGGTGRSGANVLTF.

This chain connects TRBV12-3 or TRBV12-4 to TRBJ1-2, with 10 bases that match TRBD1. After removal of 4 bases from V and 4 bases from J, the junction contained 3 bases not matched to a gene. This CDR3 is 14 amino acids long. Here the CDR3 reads CASSWDRGFYGYTF. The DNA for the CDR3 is TGTGCCAGCAGTTGGGACAGGGGATTCTATGGCTACACCTTC.

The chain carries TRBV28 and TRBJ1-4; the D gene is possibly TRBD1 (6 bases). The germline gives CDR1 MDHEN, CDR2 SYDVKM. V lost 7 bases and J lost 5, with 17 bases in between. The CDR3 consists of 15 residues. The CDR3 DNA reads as TGTGCCAGCACCGGGGGGGGCGCCGGGAATGAAAAACTGTTTTTT. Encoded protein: CASTGGGAGNEKLFF. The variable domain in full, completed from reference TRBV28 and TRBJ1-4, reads DVKVTQSSRYLVKRTGEKVFLECVQDMDHENMFWYRQDPGLGLRLIYFSYDVKMKEKGDIPEGYSVSREKKERFSLILESASTNQTSMYLCASTGGGAGNEKLFFGSGTQLSVL.